Presented here are 16 T cell receptor beta chains from one specimen sequenced in a study of glioma-infiltrating T cells after dendritic cell vaccination. Assay: immunoSEQ multiplex PCR; the TCRdb copy retains only in-frame clones and omits some. The sample yields tens of thousands of clones, roughly 80% seen once. Sequencing was performed on blood, taken before dendritic cell vaccination. Source of these receptors: a human donor with glioblastoma.

The chain carries TRBV5-4 and TRBJ1-4; 9 positions match TRBD1. The CDR3 loop spans 14 amino acids. Germline CDR1 and CDR2: SGHNT and YYREEE (reference sequence). Unmatched junction bases numbered 4, after V lost 3 bases and J lost 7 bases. CDR3: CASSSTGGSEKLFF. The CDR3 DNA follows: TGTGCCAGCAGCTCGACAGGGGGAAGTGAAAAACTGTTTTTT.

This clone appeared once. This chain links TRBV5-4 with TRBJ2-7; 8 nucleotides align to TRBD2. This CDR3 is 16 amino acids long. Trimming took 3 bases from V and 4 from J; bases not matched to a gene: 12. From germline, CDR1 is SGHNT and CDR2 YYREEE (reference sequence). CDR3 in amino acids: CASSSRGGGGKYEQYF. The CDR3 DNA is TGTGCCAGCAGCTCCCGGGGGGGAGGGGGGAAATACGAGCAGTACTTC.

This clone was seen only once. V and J are TRBV5-4 and TRBJ2-1, with D possibly TRBD1 on 6 matching bases. The CDR3 has 13 amino acids. Deletions cut 6 bases from V and 1 base from J, with 8 bases between. Germline loops: CDR1 SGHNT, CDR2 YYREEE (reference sequence). The DNA for the CDR3 is TGTGCCAGCAATCAGGGGTCCTACAATGAGCAGTTCTTC. This encodes CASNQGSYNEQFF.

This sequence joins TRBV9 and TRBJ2-2; 9 nucleotides align to TRBD1. There are 16 residues in the CDR3. Trimming took 0 bases from V and 7 from J; bases not matched to a gene: 7. CDR1 SGDLS and CDR2 YYNGEE come from the germline V gene. For the CDR3, the DNA is TGTGCCAGCAGCGTAGTGGGACAGGGTTATATCGGGGAGCTGTTTTTT. Residues: CASSVVGQGYIGELFF.

J is TRBJ1-1 and V is TRBV2, with TRBD1 matching over 9 bases. The ends lost 3 bases at V and 2 bases at J; junction bases unmatched: 4. The CDR3 runs 15 residues. Germline V lookup: CDR1 SNHLY, CDR2 FYNNEI. The CDR3 region has the DNA TGTGCCAGCAGTGACCCGGGACAGGGCAACACTGAAGCTTTCTTT. Translation gives CASSDPGQGNTEAFF.

This chain uses TRBV7-9 with TRBJ2-5; TRBD1 is a possible D gene (6 bases). The V end was cut by 1 base, the J end by 5 bases, with 14 bases between. The CDR3 is made up of 15 amino acids. Germline loops: CDR1 SEHNR, CDR2 FQNEAQ (reference sequence). The DNA for the CDR3 is TGTGCCAGCAGCTTAGATGGGGGCGGTGGGGAGACCCAGTACTTC. This sequence encodes CASSLDGGGGETQYF. Full variable domain (outside the CDR3, taken from reference TRBV7-9 and TRBJ2-5): DTGVSQNPRHKITKRGQNVTFRCDPISEHNRLYWYRQTLGQGPEFLTYFQNEAQLEKSRLLSDRFSAERPKGSFSTLEIQRTEQGDSAMYLCASSLDGGGGETQYFGPGTRLLVL.

The chain combines TRBV19 with TRBJ1-5, with TRBD1 as a possible D gene (6 bases). The CDR3 consists of 15 residues. V lost 2 bases and J lost 4, with 12 bases in between. Germline V gene sequence: CDR1 LNHDA, CDR2 SQIVND (reference sequence). CDR3 sequence reads: CASSIHRTDNQPQHF. The CDR3 DNA reads as TGTGCCAGTAGTATACACAGGACAGATAATCAGCCCCAGCATTTT. Variable domain in full (rest from reference TRBV19 and TRBJ1-5): DGGITQSPKYLFRKEGQNVTLSCEQNLNHDAMYWYRQDPGQGLRLIYYSQIVNDFQKGDIAEGYSVSREKKESFPLTVTSAQKNPTAFYLCASSIHRTDNQPQHFGDGTRLSIL.

This chain joins TRBV4-2 and TRBJ2-7; 11 nucleotides align to TRBD1. V was clipped by 4 bases and J by 3 bases; unmatched bases: 5. Per the germline V gene, CDR1 is LGHNA and CDR2 is YNFKEQ. This CDR3 has 15 residues. The CDR3 DNA reads as TGTGCCAGCAGCCCGGGCGGGACAGGGGGCTACGAGCAGTACTTC. This encodes CASSPGGTGGYEQYF.

The V and J genes are TRBV5-1 and TRBJ2-3; D might be TRBD2 (5 bases). The CDR3 consists of 14 residues. V dropped 0 bases and J dropped 7 bases, with 12 bases sitting between them. CDR1 and CDR2 (germline): SGHRS, YFSETQ. The CDR3, as DNA: TGCGCCAGCAGCTTGGCGAAGGAGGCAAATACGCAGTATTTT. This sequence encodes CASSLAKEANTQYF. The whole variable domain, filled in from reference TRBV5-1 and TRBJ2-3, reads KAGVTQTPRYLIKTRGQQVTLSCSPISGHRSVSWYQQTPGQGLQFLFEYFSETQRNKGNFPGRFSGRQFSNSRSEMNVSTLELGDSALYLCASSLAKEANTQYFGPGTRLTVL.

There are many counts of this clone. This sequence joins TRBV6-6 and TRBJ1-5; possible D gene TRBD1, 5 bases. V lost 6 bases and J 7 bases, leaving 13 bases between the germline ends. Germline CDR1 MNHNY, CDR2 SVGAGI (reference sequence). CDR3 length equals 13 residues. As DNA, the CDR3 is TGTGCCAGCAGCGCAGGGTTCAGCCAGCCCCAGCATTTT. It translates to CASSAGFSQPQHF.

The CDR3 region is CASSLRDRVGEAFF. In nucleotides, the CDR3 is TGTGCCAGCAGTTTAAGGGACAGGGTTGGTGAAGCTTTCTTT. V is TRBV27 and J is TRBJ1-1, with 9 bases aligning to TRBD1. Losses at the gene ends were 2 bases for V and 7 bases for J; bases not matched to a gene: 5. CDR1 and CDR2 (germline): MNHEY, SMNVEV (reference sequence). CDR3 length: 14 amino acids.

This clone was seen only a few times. The genes are TRBV18 and TRBJ1-2, with 9 bases aligning to TRBD1. CDR1 KGHSH and CDR2 LQKENI come from the germline V gene. Trimming cost V 4 bases and J 7 bases; bases outside gene matches: 4. The CDR3 loop spans 13 amino acids. CDR3 residues: CASSREDRGGYTF. CDR3 bases: TGTGCCAGCTCACGGGAGGACAGGGGTGGCTACACCTTC.

The chain has TRBV5-5 and TRBJ2-2, with TRBD1 matching over 9 bases. Germline CDR1 SGHKS, CDR2 YYEKEE (reference sequence). This CDR3 comprises 16 residues. V was clipped by 5 bases and J by 4 bases; unmatched bases: 9. In DNA form, the CDR3 reads TGTGCCAGCAGTTTTACACAGGGGGCTCGCACCGGGGAGCTGTTTTTT. As protein: CASSFTQGARTGELFF.

The chain combines TRBV5-1 with TRBJ2-1, with 10 bases that match TRBD2. CDR3 length: 12 amino acids. J lost 9 bases, V lost 3 bases, and 0 bases had no gene match. Germline V gene lookup returns CDR1 SGHRS and CDR2 YFSETQ. CDR3 amino acids: CASSWTSGEQFF. The CDR3 DNA reads as TGCGCCAGCAGCTGGACTAGCGGTGAGCAGTTCTTC.

The V and J genes are TRBV30 and TRBJ2-5; 13 bases map to TRBD2. This CDR3 comprises 17 residues. The germline CDR1 and CDR2 sequences are GTSNPN and SVGIG (reference sequence). Losses at the gene ends were 0 bases for V and 1 base for J; bases not matched to a gene: 5. This CDR3 reads CAWSVLRTSGGQETQYF. DNA of the CDR3: TGTGCCTGGAGTGTACTTCGGACTAGCGGGGGCCAAGAGACCCAGTACTTC.

The CDR3 reads CASSRAGQGIDEQFF. The DNA for the CDR3 is TGTGCCAGTAGTAGGGCGGGACAGGGGATTGATGAGCAGTTCTTC. The rearrangement joins TRBV19 to TRBJ2-1; 10 bases align to TRBD1. CDR3 length equals 15 residues. CDR1 and CDR2 (germline): LNHDA, SQIVND (reference sequence). After removal of 4 bases from V and 8 bases from J, the junction contained 8 bases not matched to a gene.